This TCR beta chain was observed in a study of regulatory T cells in long-lasting Graves disease. For TCR beta, libraries came from iRepertoire HTBI primers and Arm-PCR of CDR3 regions. TCRdb redid the calling of the multiplex PCR reads with MiXCR, one entry per CDR3 protein. The data hold some 280,000 distinct CDR3 sequences, with more than 20% observed a single time. Time point: persistent/refractory GD, antithyroid drugs over 5 years with positive TRAb. RNA extracted from PBMCs served as the sequencing template. Ten or more counts support this clonotype. This CDR3 contains 10 residues. V was cut by 4 bases and J by 8 bases, with 8 bases left in between. Germline V gene lookup returns CDR1 GTSNPN and CDR2 SVGIG (reference sequence).

The clonotype was recovered from a female donor with Graves disease. The sequencing used peripheral blood mononuclear cells (PBMCs), collected when the disease was refractory, from a patient treated with antithyroid drugs. V and J are TRBV30 and TRBJ1-1; D call uncertain. The CDR3, as DNA: TGTGCCTGGAAACGAACCGAAGCTTTCTTT. It is translated as CAWKRTEAFF.